This T cell receptor (beta chain) was recorded in a study of Tregs in tolerant kidney transplant recipients. The CDR3 has 14 residues. V was clipped by 4 bases and J by 4 bases, with 16 bases between them. The germline V gene has CDR1 SQVTM and CDR2 ANQGSEA. This table comes from immunoSEQ multiplex PCR, and its TCRdb copy is limited to in-frame clones, with some not included. The sample includes roughly 250,000 clones, 80% to 85% seen only once; the top ten take around 0.64%. The V gene is TRBV29-1, the J gene TRBJ1-1; maybe TRBD1 (5 bases). The sample comprised CD4+ T cells from blood. This receptor was taken from a human donor in good health. CDR3 amino acids: CSVAAIEGLTEAFF. Written as DNA, the CDR3 is TGCAGCGTTGCAGCAATAGAGGGGCTCACTGAAGCTTTCTTT.